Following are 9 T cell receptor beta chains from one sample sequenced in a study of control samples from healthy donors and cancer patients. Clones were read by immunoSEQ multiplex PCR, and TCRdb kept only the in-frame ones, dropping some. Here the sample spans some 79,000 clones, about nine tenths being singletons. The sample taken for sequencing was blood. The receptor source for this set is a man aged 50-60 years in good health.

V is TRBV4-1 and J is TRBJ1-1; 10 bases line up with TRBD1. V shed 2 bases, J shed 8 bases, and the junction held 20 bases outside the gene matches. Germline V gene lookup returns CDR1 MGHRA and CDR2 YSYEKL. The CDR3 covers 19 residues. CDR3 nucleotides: TGCGCCAGCAGCCAACAAAGGTTCCTTGGGGACAGGGGCGTTCGAGAAGCTTTCTTT. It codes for CASSQQRFLGDRGVREAFF.

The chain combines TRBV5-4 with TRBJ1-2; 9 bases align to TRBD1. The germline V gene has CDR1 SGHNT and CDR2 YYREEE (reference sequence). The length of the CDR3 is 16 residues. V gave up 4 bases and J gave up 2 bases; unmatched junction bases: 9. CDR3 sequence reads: CASSPSLGQGNYGYTF. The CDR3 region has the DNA TGTGCCAGCAGCCCCTCGCTTGGACAGGGGAACTATGGCTACACCTTC.

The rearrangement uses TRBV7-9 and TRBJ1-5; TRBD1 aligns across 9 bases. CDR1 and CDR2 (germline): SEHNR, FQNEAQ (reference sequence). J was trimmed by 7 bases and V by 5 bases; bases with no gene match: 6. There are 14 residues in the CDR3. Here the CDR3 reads CASSAGTGRQPQHF. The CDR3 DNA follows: TGTGCCAGCAGCGCCGGGACAGGGAGGCAGCCCCAGCATTTT.

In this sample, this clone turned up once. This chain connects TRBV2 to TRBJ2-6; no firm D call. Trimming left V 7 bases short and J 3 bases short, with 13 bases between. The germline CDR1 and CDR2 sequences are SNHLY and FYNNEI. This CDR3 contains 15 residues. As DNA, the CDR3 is TGTGCCAGCAAGGGATCGGCGCTTGGGGCCAACGTCCTGACTTTC. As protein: CASKGSALGANVLTF.

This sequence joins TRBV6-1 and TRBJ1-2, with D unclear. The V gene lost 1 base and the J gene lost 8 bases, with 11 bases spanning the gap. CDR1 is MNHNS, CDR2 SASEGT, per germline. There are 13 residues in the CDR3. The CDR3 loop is CASSEVGGPGYTF. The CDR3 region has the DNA TGTGCCAGCAGTGAAGTCGGAGGGCCGGGCTACACCTTC.

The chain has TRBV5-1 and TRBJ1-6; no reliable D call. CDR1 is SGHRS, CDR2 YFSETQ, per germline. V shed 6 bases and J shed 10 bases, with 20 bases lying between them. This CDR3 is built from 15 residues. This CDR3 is CASTLGGERGSPLHF. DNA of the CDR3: TGCGCCAGCACCCTTGGTGGGGAAAGAGGATCACCCCTCCACTTT.

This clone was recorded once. CDR3 region: CASSQNWGNEQFF. As DNA, the CDR3 is TGCGCCAGCAGCCAAAACTGGGGCAATGAGCAGTTCTTC. The chain is built from TRBV4-1 and TRBJ2-1; D gene uncertain. This CDR3 comprises 13 residues. Trimming took 2 bases from V and 6 from J, leaving 8 bases between them. Germline lookup yields CDR1 MGHRA and CDR2 YSYEKL.

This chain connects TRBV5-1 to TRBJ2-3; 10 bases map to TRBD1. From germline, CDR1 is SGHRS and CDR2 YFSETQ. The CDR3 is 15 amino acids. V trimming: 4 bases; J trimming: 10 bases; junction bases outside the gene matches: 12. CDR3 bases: TGCGCCAGCAGCCTAATTGTGGGGGGACAGGGGTCGCAGTATTTT. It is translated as CASSLIVGGQGSQYF.

CDR3 DNA: TGTGCCACCAGCAGAGATTTAGGTACTGGGGCCAACGTCCTGACTTTC. It specifies CATSRDLGTGANVLTF. The chain combines TRBV15 with TRBJ2-6; unclear D gene. The length of the CDR3 is 16 residues. V was clipped by 0 bases and J by 2 bases, with 8 bases between them. Germline V lookup: CDR1 LNHNV, CDR2 YYDKDF (reference sequence).